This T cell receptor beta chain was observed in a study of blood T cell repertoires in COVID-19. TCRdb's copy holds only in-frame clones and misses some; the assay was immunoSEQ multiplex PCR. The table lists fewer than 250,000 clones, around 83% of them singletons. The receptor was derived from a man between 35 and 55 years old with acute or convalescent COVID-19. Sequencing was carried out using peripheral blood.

CDR3 sequence reads: CASSPRDRIYNEQFF. DNA for the CDR3: TGTGCCAGCAGCCCTCGGGACAGGATTTACAATGAGCAGTTCTTC. The chain combines TRBV14 with TRBJ2-1; TRBD1 matches at 8 bases. The CDR3 totals 15 residues. V lost 4 bases, J lost 4 bases, and 6 bases stayed unmatched. Looked up from germline, CDR1 is SGHDN and CDR2 is FVKESK. The variable domain in full, with the rest retrieved from reference TRBV14 and TRBJ2-1, is EAGVTQFPSHSVIEKGQTVTLRCDPISGHDNLYWYRRVMGKEIKFLLHFVKESKQDESGMPNNRFLAERTGGTYSTLKVQPAELEDSGVYFCASSPRDRIYNEQFFGPGTRLTVL.